The clone carrying this T cell receptor beta chain was counted between two and nine times. This sample was taken from a study of patients and donors after allogeneic stem cell transplantation. MiXCR was run by TCRdb on the RT-PCR reads, yielding one entry per CDR3 protein. This table holds 900,000 to 1,000,000 distinct CDR3 sequences, about 20% found once. This CDR3 has 14 amino acids. Germline CDR1 MGHDK, CDR2 SYGVNS. Trimming removed 8 bases from V and 2 bases from J; junction bases left unmatched: 7. The sequencing input was blood, either unsorted or a sorted T cell fraction (not recorded which). The chain combines TRBV25-1 with TRBJ2-7; 9 bases map to TRBD1. The origin of this receptor is a human donor who was either an allogeneic HSCT recipient or a stem cell or donor lymphocyte infusion donor (not recorded which). It is not recorded whose cells these are; they may come from a transplant donor. The CDR3 reads CASGIRDRAYEQYF. As DNA, the CDR3 is TGTGCCAGCGGAATCCGGGACAGGGCCTACGAGCAGTACTTC.